A single sample is the source of the 30 T cell receptor beta chains below, sequenced in a study of shared T cell receptors in the human thymus. Method: immunoSEQ multiplex PCR; TCRdb's copy keeps in-frame clones and lacks some. The sample records almost 550,000 clones, around 78% being singletons. The sample also formed part of further work on human thymus T cells.

What was sequenced was thymocytes. Receptors were obtained from a boy in the first two years of life with a congenital heart defect.

Of note for this clone: Mismatch with germline at one junction end may stem from a read error. The CDR3 sequence: CASSQVATSGSPKNF. CDR3 DNA: TGTGCCAGCAGCCAAGTGGCGACTAGCGGGTCTCCCAAAAACTTC. This chain links TRBV4-2 with TRBJ2-7; TRBD2 matches at 10 bases. This CDR3 comprises 15 residues. Germline CDR1 and CDR2: LGHNA and YNFKEQ.

In DNA, the CDR3 is TGTGCCACCAGCAGAGATGGATACCACAGGGACGGGGGCTACACCTTC. Residues: CATSRDGYHRDGGYTF. This chain uses TRBV15 with TRBJ1-2; the D gene is possibly TRBD1 (6 bases). The CDR3 loop spans 16 amino acids. Germline V gene data show CDR1 as LNHNV and CDR2 as YYDKDF (reference sequence). V gave up 0 bases and J gave up 8 bases, with 19 bases separating them.

This clone was counted between two and nine times. The chain links TRBV29-1 to TRBJ2-3; 8 nucleotides align to TRBD2. The CDR3 is 15 amino acids. CDR1 is SQVTM and CDR2 is ANQGSEA in the germline V gene. Trimming cost V 6 bases and J 2 bases; bases outside gene matches: 10. CDR3 bases: TGCAGCGTGCTTCTCCCTAGCGGGTACACAGATACGCAGTATTTT. As protein: CSVLLPSGYTDTQYF.

Worth noting for this clone: Different DNA sequences within this sample yield the same CDR3. The rearrangement uses TRBV7-9 and TRBJ2-3; the D is unclear. Trimming removed 2 bases from V and 3 bases from J, with 3 bases in between. Germline V gene data show CDR1 as SEHNR and CDR2 as FQNEAQ (reference sequence). The CDR3 totals 12 residues. The chain's CDR3 is CASSLRTDTQYF. The CDR3, as DNA: TGTGCCAGCAGCTTACGGACAGATACGCAGTATTTT.

The chain combines TRBV19 with TRBJ2-3; 7 bases match TRBD2. CDR3 length: 16 residues. V lost 3 bases, J lost 0 bases, and 6 bases stayed unmatched. Germline V gene data show CDR1 as LNHDA and CDR2 as SQIVND (reference sequence). The CDR3 sequence: CASSIGEGTSTDTQYF. The DNA for the CDR3 is TGTGCCAGTAGTATTGGGGAGGGGACTAGCACAGATACGCAGTATTTT.

The rearrangement joins TRBV19 to TRBJ1-2; 9 bases fit TRBD1. The CDR3 totals 15 residues. The V segment lost 4 bases and the J segment 1 base; nucleotides outside the gene matches: 4. Germline CDR1 is LNHDA and CDR2 is SQIVND (reference sequence). The CDR3 loop reads CASSKGTGINYGYTF. For the CDR3, the DNA is TGTGCCAGTAGTAAGGGGACAGGGATTAACTATGGCTACACCTTC.

The rearrangement uses TRBV25-1 and TRBJ2-3, with D possibly matching TRBD1 (5 bases). The CDR3 length is 16 residues. The germline V gene has CDR1 MGHDK and CDR2 SYGVNS. The V end lost 6 bases, the J end lost 2 bases, and 18 bases lay between the germline ends. CDR3 amino acids: CASSSGFTTHTDTQYF. In nucleotides, the CDR3 is TGTGCCAGCAGCTCAGGGTTTACGACACACACAGATACGCAGTATTTT.

This chain links TRBV30 with TRBJ2-2, with a weak D call TRBD2 (5 bases). The CDR3 sequence is 14 residues long. Germline V gene lookup returns CDR1 GTSNPN and CDR2 SVGIG (reference sequence). The V end was cut by 6 bases, the J end by 0 bases, with 11 bases between. The CDR3 DNA reads as TGTGCCTGTCACGGGGAGACGAACACCGGGGAGCTGTTTTTT. Encoded protein: CACHGETNTGELFF.

This clone was seen a handful of times. V gene TRBV25-1 combines with J gene TRBJ1-2; TRBD1 aligns across 10 bases. This CDR3 region has 16 residues. The J segment lost 8 bases and the V segment lost 3 bases, leaving 12 bases of the junction unmatched. From germline, CDR1 is MGHDK and CDR2 SYGVNS. CDR3 region: CASSDETDRGDQGYTF. CDR3 nucleotide sequence: TGTGCCAGCAGTGACGAAACGGACAGGGGGGATCAGGGCTACACCTTC.

V usage is TRBV28 and J usage is TRBJ2-7, with D tentatively TRBD2 (7 bases). The CDR3 length is 15 residues. Germline assignment: CDR1 MDHEN and CDR2 SYDVKM. The V end lost 5 bases, the J end lost 2 bases, and 16 bases lay between the germline ends. DNA of the CDR3: TGTGCCAGCAGTCCCTGGGGGGGCTGGGCCTACGAGCAGTACTTC. Amino acid sequence: CASSPWGGWAYEQYF.

This clone has a single count. The V call is TRBV4-1, the J call TRBJ2-3; TRBD2 aligns across 13 bases. The CDR3 loop spans 19 amino acids. The V gene end was trimmed by 4 bases and the J gene end by 1 base; junction bases not matched to a gene: 11. Per the germline V gene, CDR1 is MGHRA and CDR2 is YSYEKL. The CDR3 is CASSPSALAGGEGTDTQYF. The CDR3 DNA reads TGCGCCAGCAGCCCCTCCGCACTAGCGGGAGGGGAGGGCACAGATACGCAGTATTTT.

The chain combines TRBV5-4 with TRBJ2-7; 10 bases map to TRBD2. This CDR3 comprises 15 residues. The V segment lost 2 bases and the J segment 6 bases; nucleotides outside the gene matches: 8. Germline V gene data show CDR1 as SGHNT and CDR2 as YYREEE (reference sequence). For the CDR3, the DNA is TGTGCCAGCAGCTTAAAGCGGGAGGGCCTCGTCGAGCAGTACTTC. Protein product: CASSLKREGLVEQYF.

V usage is TRBV4-3 and J usage is TRBJ2-7; TRBD1 matches at 9 bases. The V gene end was trimmed by 3 bases and the J gene end by 3 bases; junction bases not matched to a gene: 3. The length of the CDR3 is 14 residues. Looked up from germline, CDR1 is LGHNA and CDR2 is YSLEER. CDR3 amino acids: CASSHRQGGYEQYF. The CDR3, as DNA: TGCGCCAGCAGCCACCGACAGGGGGGCTACGAGCAGTACTTC.

This clone has a handful of counts. V usage is TRBV11-2 and J usage is TRBJ2-7; 7 bases are shared with TRBD2. The CDR3 loop spans 15 amino acids. In germline, CDR1 is SGHAT, CDR2 FQNNGV. V lost 6 bases, J lost 7 bases, and 15 bases stayed unmatched. The CDR3 DNA follows: TGTGCCAGCAGTCCCCTCAGGAGGGAGGGCCGTGAGCAGTACTTC. Translated: CASSPLRREGREQYF.

V usage is TRBV19 and J usage is TRBJ1-5; maybe TRBD1 (6 bases). The V end was cut by 7 bases, the J end by 3 bases, with 13 bases between. CDR3 length equals 14 residues. The germline V gene encodes CDR1 LNHDA and CDR2 SQIVND (reference sequence). CDR3 residues: CASNGGLDNQPQHF. In DNA, the CDR3 is TGTGCCAGTAACGGGGGGCTGGACAATCAGCCCCAGCATTTT.

The chain has TRBV7-3 and TRBJ1-1; the match to TRBD1 covers 8 bases. V was clipped by 7 bases and J by 5 bases; unmatched bases: 6. The CDR3 runs to 13 residues. Germline assignment: CDR1 SGHTA and CDR2 FQGTGA. The CDR3 DNA reads as TGTGCCAGCAAGGCAGGGGGCAATACTGAAGCTTTCTTT. Amino acid sequence: CASKAGGNTEAFF.

The table lists this clone with a few counts. The chain links TRBV13 to TRBJ2-3, with 9 bases matching TRBD2. CDR1 PRHDT and CDR2 FYEKMQ come from the germline V gene (reference sequence). V shed 4 bases and J 2 bases; nucleotides not matched to a gene: 7. This CDR3 is built from 16 residues. The CDR3 DNA reads as TGTGCCAGCAGCTGCCGACTAGCGGAGAACACAGATACGCAGTATTTT. This translates into CASSCRLAENTDTQYF. The full variable domain, in which reference TRBV13 and TRBJ2-3 provide the parts outside the CDR3, is AAGVIQSPRHLIKEKRETATLKCYPIPRHDTVYWYQQGPGQDPQFLISFYEKMQSDKGSIPDRFSAQQFSDYHSELNMSSLELGDSALYFCASSCRLAENTDTQYFGPGTRLTVL.

The rearrangement joins TRBV5-4 to TRBJ2-3; tentatively, D is TRBD1 (8 bases). The CDR3 consists of 20 residues. V was clipped by 1 base and J by 0 bases, with 24 bases between them. Germline CDR1 reads SGHNT; CDR2 reads YYREEE (reference sequence). The CDR3 is CASSLSGGDRSSTSTDTQYF. CDR3 sequence (DNA): TGTGCCAGCAGCTTGAGTGGGGGGGACAGGAGCTCAACTAGCACAGATACGCAGTATTTT.

This chain joins TRBV6-5 and TRBJ2-1, with D possibly TRBD2 on 5 matching bases. This CDR3 contains 14 residues. With 6 bases removed from V and 8 bases from J, the gap between germline ends came to 17 bases. The V gene's germline CDR1 is MNHEY and CDR2 SVGAGI. The CDR3 coding sequence is TGTGCCAGCAGCCTCGGAGGCGGGCCGTATGAGCAGTTCTTC. It codes for CASSLGGGPYEQFF.

The chain links TRBV12-5 to TRBJ2-7; 9 positions match TRBD2. V shed 6 bases, J shed 0 bases, and the junction held 9 bases outside the gene matches. The CDR3 length is 16 residues. Looked up from germline, CDR1 is LGHNT and CDR2 is FRNRAP. The CDR3 sequence is CASGDRTSAHSYEQYF. The DNA for the CDR3 is TGTGCTAGTGGCGATAGGACTAGCGCCCACTCCTACGAGCAGTACTTC.

The J gene is TRBJ2-7, the V gene TRBV11-1; 9 bases align to TRBD1. This CDR3 comprises 15 residues. Germline values: CDR1 SGHAT, CDR2 FQDESV (reference sequence). With 3 bases clipped from V and 6 bases from J, the junction kept 9 bases outside the gene matches. The DNA of the CDR3 is TGTGCCAGCAGCTTCCCGGGACAGGGCTTACGCGAGCAGTACTTC. Protein sequence: CASSFPGQGLREQYF.

V is TRBV27 and J is TRBJ2-7, with a weak D call TRBD2 (5 bases). The ends were cut back, 5 bases at V and 2 bases at J, with 10 bases in the middle. The CDR3 spans 13 residues. Germline CDR1 is MNHEY and CDR2 is SMNVEV (reference sequence). Here the CDR3 DNA reads TGTGCCAGCAGTCATACTAGTGCCTACGAGCAGTACTTC. It specifies CASSHTSAYEQYF.

The rearrangement links TRBV7-8 to TRBJ2-5, with 8 positions matching TRBD1. Germline assignment: CDR1 SGHVS and CDR2 FQNEAQ. This CDR3 has 13 amino acids. J lost 4 bases, V lost 6 bases, and 4 bases had no gene match. CDR3 nucleotides: TGTGCCAGCAGTCCAGGGGGCGCAGAGACCCAGTACTTC. Translated: CASSPGGAETQYF.

The gene calls are TRBV2 and TRBJ1-4, with a possible D match to TRBD1 (5 bases). CDR3 length equals 14 residues. V lost 6 bases, J lost 11 bases, and 19 bases lay in between. Per germline, CDR1 SNHLY and CDR2 FYNNEI. The CDR3, as DNA: TGTGCCAGCAGGAGCAGGGCCCTCGGACGGAAACTGTTTTTT. Protein: CASRSRALGRKLFF.

J is TRBJ2-1 and V is TRBV27; maybe TRBD2 (5 bases). Trimming cost V 5 bases and J 4 bases, with 18 bases left between them. Germline CDR1 is MNHEY and CDR2 is SMNVEV (reference sequence). The CDR3 consists of 16 residues. CDR3 in amino acids: CASSPTPSSPYNEQFF. CDR3 coding DNA: TGTGCCAGCAGTCCTACCCCCTCTAGCCCTTACAATGAGCAGTTCTTC.

The chain is built from TRBV7-6 and TRBJ2-7, with 7 bases fitting TRBD2. V lost 5 bases and J lost 3; bases outside the gene matches: 10. Germline V gene lookup returns CDR1 SGHVS and CDR2 FNYEAQ. This CDR3 is 15 amino acids long. The CDR3 loop is CASSQSGTLLYEQYF. The CDR3 DNA reads as TGTGCCAGCAGCCAGAGCGGGACTCTACTCTACGAGCAGTACTTC.

The chain links TRBV28 to TRBJ2-5, with D perhaps TRBD2 (6 bases). Trimming cost V 3 bases and J 5 bases, with 16 bases left between them. The CDR3 extends over 15 amino acids. Germline V gene sequence: CDR1 MDHEN, CDR2 SYDVKM. The CDR3 coding sequence is TGTGCCAGCAGTTTGCCCCTCGGAGGGGCTGAGACCCAGTACTTC. Translation gives CASSLPLGGAETQYF.

The chain uses TRBV6-5 and TRBJ1-2; D not resolved. Deletions cut 2 bases from V and 4 bases from J, with 17 bases between. The CDR3 totals 16 residues. Germline assignment: CDR1 MNHEY and CDR2 SVGAGI. The CDR3 region is CASSYNVRRESYGYTF. The CDR3 coding sequence is TGTGCCAGCAGTTACAATGTCCGGAGGGAGAGCTATGGCTACACCTTC.

Points on this clone: An end of the junction does not agree with germline; a read error may underlie this. The rearrangement uses TRBV6-1 and TRBJ2-2; 7 bases map to TRBD1. Germline CDR1 and CDR2: MNHNS and SASEGT. The CDR3 has 16 amino acids. This CDR3 is CASSEPSQGNPGELFF. CDR3 DNA sequence: TGTGCCAGCAGTGAACCCTCACAGGGGAACCCCGGGGAGCTGTTTTTT.

V and J are TRBV14 and TRBJ2-3, with a possible D match to TRBD2 (5 bases). The CDR3 length is 17 residues. Germline V gives CDR1 SGHDN, CDR2 FVKESK. Trimming removed 0 bases at V and 0 bases at J, with 13 bases between. The DNA for the CDR3 is TGTGCCAGCAGCCAAGAGGGAAGCGGTCCTAGCACAGATACGCAGTATTTT. Its translation is CASSQEGSGPSTDTQYF.